This entry lists 10 T cell receptor beta chains sequenced from one sample in a study of blood T cell repertoires in COVID-19. Assay used: immunoSEQ multiplex PCR; TCRdb lists only in-frame clones, some missing. There are tens of thousands of clones in the sample; around 82% occur only once, and 35% to 40% lies in the top ten. Sequenced sample: peripheral blood. The receptors stem from a man older than 75 with active or convalescent COVID-19.

The rearrangement joins TRBV6-4 to TRBJ2-2; the D gene is possibly TRBD2 (5 bases). In germline, CDR1 is MRHNA, CDR2 SNTAGT. V shed 4 bases and J shed 5 bases, with 14 bases lying between them. CDR3 length: 15 residues. The CDR3 coding sequence is TGTGCCAGCAGTGCAAGAGACTACCCAACCGGGGAGCTGTTTTTT. Protein: CASSARDYPTGELFF.

V gene TRBV5-6 combines with J gene TRBJ1-4; D unclear. V was trimmed by 1 base and J by 0 bases, leaving 10 bases between them. The CDR3 contains 16 residues. Germline V gives CDR1 SGHDT, CDR2 YYEEEE. CDR3 loop: CASSLKQLTTNEKLFF. The CDR3 DNA reads TGTGCCAGCAGCTTGAAACAGTTAACAACTAATGAAAAACTGTTTTTT.

In its sample, this clone was seen once. This rearrangement joins TRBV11-2 to TRBJ1-3; D unresolved. The CDR3 sequence is 14 residues long. V dropped 0 bases and J dropped 4 bases, with 7 bases sitting between them. CDR1 and CDR2 (germline): SGHAT, FQNNGV. Written as DNA, the CDR3 is TGTGCCAGCAGCTTAGATACGGGGGGAAACACCATATATTTT. Translated: CASSLDTGGNTIYF.

The V gene is TRBV4-2, the J gene TRBJ2-7; 8 bases agree with TRBD2. The junction had 7 bases not matched to a gene; V was cut back by 4 bases and J by 2 bases. The CDR3 runs to 15 residues. CDR1 is LGHNA, CDR2 YNFKEQ, per germline. CDR3 sequence (DNA): TGTGCCAGCAGCCCCGGGAGCGGGAGTACCTACGAGCAGTACTTC. It specifies CASSPGSGSTYEQYF.

Written as DNA, the CDR3 is TGTGCCACCCCCGAAGAACGGAAACTGTTTTTT. It is translated as CATPEERKLFF. The chain combines TRBV6-9 with TRBJ1-4; D gene unclear. The V gene lost 10 bases and the J gene lost 11 bases, with 14 bases spanning the gap. There are 11 residues in the CDR3. Germline assignment: CDR1 MNHGY and CDR2 SVAAGI.

The genes are TRBV10-2 and TRBJ1-2, with no clear D. Germline assignment: CDR1 WSHSY and CDR2 SAAADI. V was pared by 3 bases and J by 8 bases, with 10 bases between. This CDR3 is built from 12 residues. For the CDR3, the DNA is TGCGCCAGCAGTGACCGGGAGTGGGGCTACACCTTC. It is translated as CASSDREWGYTF.

The rearrangement joins TRBV27 to TRBJ1-1; 8 bases fit TRBD1. The CDR3 runs to 17 residues. Germline V CDR1 and CDR2: MNHEY, SMNVEV (reference sequence). V shed 0 bases and J 3 bases; nucleotides not matched to a gene: 9. CDR3 coding DNA: TGTGCCAGCAGTTTATCGCGACAGGGGCGTTTGTACACTGAAGCTTTCTTT. This gives the protein CASSLSRQGRLYTEAFF.

The chain uses TRBV27 and TRBJ1-5; D unresolved. Germline V gene data show CDR1 as MNHEY and CDR2 as SMNVEV (reference sequence). The CDR3 has 15 residues. V lost 6 bases to trimming and J lost 0 bases, with 12 bases between them. The CDR3 reads CASRGVGYSNQPQHF. The CDR3 region has the DNA TGTGCCAGCAGGGGAGTTGGCTATAGCAATCAGCCCCAGCATTTT.

The chain joins TRBV27 to TRBJ1-1, with no clear D. The V gene lost 4 bases and the J gene lost 5 bases, with 20 bases spanning the gap. Germline V gene sequence: CDR1 MNHEY, CDR2 SMNVEV (reference sequence). This CDR3 comprises 16 residues. The CDR3 bases are TGTGCCAGCAGTTGGTCAGGCCCTGGCACTTCGACTGAAGCTTTCTTT. It encodes CASSWSGPGTSTEAFF.

The rearrangement joins TRBV30 to TRBJ2-3; 7 nucleotides match TRBD2. V lost 4 bases to trimming and J lost 4 bases; unmatched junction nucleotides: 8. Germline CDR1 is GTSNPN and CDR2 is SVGIG (reference sequence). The CDR3 runs to 14 residues. CDR3: CAWMGGVGADTQYF. The CDR3 DNA follows: TGTGCCTGGATGGGAGGGGTCGGCGCAGATACGCAGTATTTT.